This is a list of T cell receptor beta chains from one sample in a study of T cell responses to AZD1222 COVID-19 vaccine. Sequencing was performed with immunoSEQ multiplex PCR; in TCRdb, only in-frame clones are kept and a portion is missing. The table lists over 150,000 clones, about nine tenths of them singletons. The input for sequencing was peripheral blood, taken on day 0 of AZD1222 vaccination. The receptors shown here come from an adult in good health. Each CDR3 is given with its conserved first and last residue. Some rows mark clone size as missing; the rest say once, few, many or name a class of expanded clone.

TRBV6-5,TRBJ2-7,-,CASRAGLITYEQYF
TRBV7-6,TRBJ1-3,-,CASSLKFVGGESGNTIYF
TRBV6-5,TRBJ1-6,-,CASSSRGQDSPLHF
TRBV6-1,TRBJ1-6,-,CASSDGQVNSPLHF
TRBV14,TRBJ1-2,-,CASSHEQIYYGYTF
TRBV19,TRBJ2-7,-,CASSPVGSSYEQYF
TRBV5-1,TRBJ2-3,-,CASRVGTGGYTDTQYF
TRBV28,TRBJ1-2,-,CASSYRGIGGYTF
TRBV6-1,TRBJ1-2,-,CASSDGGQEAGYTF
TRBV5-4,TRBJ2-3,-,CASSSGGSSTDTQYF
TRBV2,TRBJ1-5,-,CASSETVAGNQPQHF
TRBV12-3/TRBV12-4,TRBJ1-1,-,CASREAFRPEAFF
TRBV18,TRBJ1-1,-,CASSQSLGPNTEAFF
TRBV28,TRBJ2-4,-,CASSFGAGLQAKNIQYF
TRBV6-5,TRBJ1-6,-,CASRIQGSFNSPLHF
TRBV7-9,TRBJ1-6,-,CASSLIGVNSPLHF
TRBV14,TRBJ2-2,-,CASSQVRGTGELFF
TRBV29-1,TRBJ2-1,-,CSVEGSGGPYNEQFF
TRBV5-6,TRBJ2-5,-,CASIGPQETQYF
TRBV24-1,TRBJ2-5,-,CATSDPGVAGYQETQYF
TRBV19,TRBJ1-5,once,CASNEGAGQPQHF
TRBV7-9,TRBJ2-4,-,CASSYQTRDTAKNIQYF
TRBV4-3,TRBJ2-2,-,CASSQSRNTGELFF
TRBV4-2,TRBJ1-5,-,CASSQGNQPQHF
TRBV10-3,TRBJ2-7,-,CAISGRGSYEQYF
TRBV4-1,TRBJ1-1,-,CASSQDSGGRSTEAFF
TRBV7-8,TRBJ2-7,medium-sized,CASSELTDRYEQYF
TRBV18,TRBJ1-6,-,CASSPGQGTPPLHF
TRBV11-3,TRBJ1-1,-,CASSFSDRTEAFF
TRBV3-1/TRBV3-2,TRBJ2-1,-,CASSQVRLGLDEQFF
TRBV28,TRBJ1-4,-,CASSSSGRIYEKLFF
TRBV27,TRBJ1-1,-,CASSSGLKNTEAFF
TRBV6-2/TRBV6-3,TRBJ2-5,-,CASSLAYMETQYF
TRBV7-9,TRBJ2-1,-,CASSPGQGGYNEQFF
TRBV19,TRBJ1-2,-,CASSVHRASNYGYTF
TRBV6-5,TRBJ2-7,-,CASSISGFSYEQYF
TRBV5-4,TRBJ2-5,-,CASSLVPLGGQETQYF
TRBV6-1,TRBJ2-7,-,CASSEASRDEQYF
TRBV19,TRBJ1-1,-,CASSRTGANTEAFF
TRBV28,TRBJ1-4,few,CASSSMDRGDEKLFF
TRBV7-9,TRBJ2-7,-,CASRRTGASYEQYF
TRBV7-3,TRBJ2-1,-,CASSLTRTGGGNEQFF
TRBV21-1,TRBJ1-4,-,CASRLKKGAQCELFF
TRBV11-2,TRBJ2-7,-,CASSLGTSNEQYF
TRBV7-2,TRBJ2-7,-,CASSSSGYEQYF